Listed below are T cell receptor beta chains from one sample, sequenced in a study of T cells after yellow fever vaccination. TCRdb passed the 5' RACE reads through MiXCR, listing each CDR3 protein once. Of 450,000 to 650,000 distinct CDR3 sequences listed, around an eighth are singletons. The source material was PBMCs, sampled on the day of the yellow fever booster vaccination. All receptors come from a man in his thirties or forties who received the YFV17D yellow fever vaccine. Each CDR3 is given with its conserved first and last residue. D genes are given only for firm matches. Not all rows give a size; the values are once, few, many and, for expanded clones, a class.

j_call,clone_size,v_call,d_call,cdr3_aa,cdr3_nt
TRBJ1-1,-,TRBV7-2,TRBD1,CASSLSGGDPEAFF,TGTGCCAGCAGCTTATCAGGGGGCGACCCTGAAGCTTTCTTT
TRBJ2-1,-,TRBV11-2,TRBD1,CASSPRTGNYSEQFF,TGTGCCAGCAGCCCCCGGACAGGTAACTACAGTGAGCAGTTCTTC
TRBJ2-5,many,TRBV28,-,CASSPHYQETQYF,TGTGCCAGCAGTCCACATTACCAAGAGACCCAGTACTTC
TRBJ2-1,few,TRBV29-1,TRBD2,CSSGLAGRGEQFF,TGCAGCTCGGGACTAGCGGGGAGGGGTGAGCAGTTCTTC
TRBJ1-5,few,TRBV2,-,CASSAGVNQPQHF,TGTGCCAGCAGCGCCGGGGTCAATCAGCCCCAGCATTTT
TRBJ2-3,few,TRBV20-1,-,CSARFTGGTDTQYF,TGCAGTGCTAGATTTACCGGCGGCACAGATACGCAGTATTTT
TRBJ2-2,-,TRBV7-2,TRBD1,CASSFQGARIGELFF,TGTGCCAGCAGCTTCCAGGGGGCTCGTATCGGGGAGCTGTTTTTT
TRBJ1-5,-,TRBV28,TRBD1,CASSENRGGNKPQHF,TGTGCCAGCAGTGAAAACAGGGGTGGTAATAAGCCCCAGCATTTT
TRBJ2-7,many,TRBV4-3,TRBD2,CASSQRLAGGYEQYF,TGCGCCAGCAGCCAGAGACTAGCGGGAGGCTACGAGCAGTACTTC
TRBJ1-2,-,TRBV30,-,CAGGTLNNYGYTF,TGTGCCGGAGGAACCCTAAATAACTATGGCTACACCTTC
TRBJ2-5,many,TRBV18,TRBD2,CASTGTSVETQYF,TGTGCCAGCACCGGGACTAGCGTAGAGACCCAGTACTTC
TRBJ2-1,many,TRBV4-3,TRBD2,CASSQSAGANSYNEQFF,TGCGCCAGCAGCCAATCAGCGGGAGCCAACTCCTACAATGAGCAGTTCTTC
TRBJ2-7,few,TRBV28,TRBD2,CASSSTGTSPSYEQYF,TGTGCCAGCAGTTCTACCGGGACTAGTCCCTCCTACGAGCAGTACTTC
TRBJ2-5,few,TRBV20-1,-,CSARRAGQETQYF,TGCAGTGCTAGGAGGGCCGGCCAAGAGACCCAGTACTTC
TRBJ2-1,-,TRBV20-1,-,CSAIRRRTSYNEQFF,TGCAGTGCTATTCGGAGGAGGACGTCCTACAATGAGCAGTTCTTC
TRBJ2-5,few,TRBV9,-,CASSVAGAGETQYF,TGTGCCAGCAGCGTAGCCGGGGCCGGAGAGACCCAGTACTTC
TRBJ1-2,few,TRBV3-1,-,CASSQLDRYGYTF,TGTGCCAGCAGCCAGCTCGACAGGTACGGCTACACCTTC